This T cell receptor (beta chain) was obtained from a study of blood T cell repertoires in COVID-19 (dated by TCRdb to the early 2020s). In the study overall: Collaborator samples came from the United States, Italy and Spain and covered acute and convalescent phases of COVID-19. The sample metadata nearly always contained a de-identified subject ID, COVID-19 status, age in years and sex. The repertoires were made available in a free public database intended to serve as a resource for research on the immune response to SARS-CoV-2. The samples were drawn from two sources: the first 160 participants of the ongoing ImmuneRACE study, and approximately 1,300 subjects contributed by 6 global collaborators. HLA class I and class II types, where available, came from metadata supplied by the sample provider rather than from assay-based typing. Deeply sampled blood TCRbeta repertoires from subjects exposed to, actively infected with, or recovered from COVID-19 were included in the dataset. The material from the prospective study consisted of cDNA or gDNA derived from T cells, B-cell-depleted T cells, or PBMCs. On the study overall, not on this receptor specifically: The quantity of clinical and demographic metadata differed by source and by participant and was supplied without curation.

The immunoSEQ Assay, a bias-controlled multiplex PCR, was used to amplify TCRbeta CDR3 regions from genomic DNA. In the paper's pipeline: Within the assay, amplification of reference gene primers was used to estimate how many nucleated cells each sample contained. To quantify the absolute abundance of each unique TCRbeta CDR3 rearrangement, sequence reads were collapsed and filtered. For each sample, productive Simpson clonality was calculated as the square root of Simpson's diversity index over productive rearrangements. This immuneACCESS table, as held by TCRdb, lists in-frame sequences with V and J called but not all clones. Of the missing ones, under half trace to an unresolved V gene in checked studies; the others have no known cause. The V and J calls and the clone size are those of that table, but D and trimming were determined from the DNA. Within this sample are nearly 350,000 clones, with about 83% of them counted one time only. 2.5% to 3% of the sample is taken by the ten largest.

From cysteine to phenylalanine, the CDR3 is 14 amino acids long. Only the CDR3 DNA stays, 42 bases, in frame from base 1. Looking up the germline V gene yields CDR1 SGDLS and CDR2 YYNGEE. V is pared back by 2 bases and J by 6 bases, with 12 bases lying between the germline termini. Comments on this clone: Its specific antigen is unknown. There are no base qualities to consult, and no much larger clone falls within one base.

Collaborating institutions collected whole blood in K2EDTA tubes following their own protocols. For TCRbeta analysis, collaborators shipped samples in one of three forms: frozen whole blood, isolated PBMCs, or DNA extracted from either of those sample types. The chain was built from TRBV9 and TRBJ1-5, and perhaps TRBD1 as D gene, on 6 matching bases. Sample: peripheral blood. This sequence originates from a man aged 30 to 45 with active or convalescent COVID-19. The sequence in DNA is TGTGCCAGCAGCGTTTCAGGGGCGGGTCAGCCCCAGCATTTT. Its translation is CASSVSGAGQPQHF.